These T cell receptor beta chains were read from a single sample in a study of blood T cells in healthy people across ages. From the 5' RACE reads, TCRdb called clonotypes with MiXCR, one entry per CDR3 protein. Of 650,000 to 1,000,000 distinct CDR3 sequences listed, about 37% are singletons. The sequencing input was blood. The receptors come from a man aged 18 to 29 in good health. The CDR3 runs from the conserved cysteine through the conserved F or W. The order of the fields is V gene, clone size, D gene, J gene, CDR3 protein, CDR3 DNA. A D gene is named only where the DNA matches it firmly. Where a row states a size, it is once, few, many or the class of an expanded clone; other rows omit it.

v_call: TRBV28
clone_size: few
d_call: TRBD2
j_call: TRBJ2-5
cdr3_aa: CASIPSGGPGDQYF
cdr3_nt: TGTGCCAGCATCCCTAGCGGGGGCCCAGGTGACCAGTACTTC

v_call: TRBV30
clone_size: .
d_call: .
j_call: TRBJ2-1
cdr3_aa: CAWSVGNEQFF
cdr3_nt: TGTGCCTGGAGTGTAGGCAATGAGCAGTTCTTC

v_call: TRBV20-1
clone_size: once
d_call: .
j_call: TRBJ2-3
cdr3_aa: CSPTWGGDTQYF
cdr3_nt: TGCAGTCCCACGTGGGGTGGAGATACGCAGTATTTT

v_call: TRBV4-1
clone_size: .
d_call: .
j_call: TRBJ2-1
cdr3_aa: CASSLEGVYNEQFF
cdr3_nt: TGCGCCAGCAGCCTAGAGGGGGTATACAATGAGCAGTTCTTC

v_call: TRBV12-3/TRBV12-4
clone_size: .
d_call: .
j_call: TRBJ2-2
cdr3_aa: CASSPLGPKNTGELFF
cdr3_nt: TGTGCCAGCAGTCCCTTGGGACCAAAGAACACCGGGGAGCTGTTTTTT

v_call: TRBV12-5
clone_size: .
d_call: TRBD1
j_call: TRBJ2-5
cdr3_aa: CASGSGQGVHNEQYF
cdr3_nt: TGTGCTAGTGGTTCGGGACAGGGCGTCCACAATGAGCAGTACTTC

v_call: TRBV7-6
clone_size: .
d_call: .
j_call: TRBJ1-3
cdr3_aa: CASSLGPSQGYSGNTIYF
cdr3_nt: TGTGCCAGCAGCTTAGGGCCCTCCCAGGGATACTCTGGAAACACCATATATTTT

v_call: TRBV7-9
clone_size: many
d_call: .
j_call: TRBJ2-1
cdr3_aa: CASSGEYVSYNEQFF
cdr3_nt: TGTGCCAGCAGCGGAGAATACGTCTCCTACAATGAGCAGTTCTTC

v_call: TRBV4-1
clone_size: many
d_call: .
j_call: TRBJ1-1
cdr3_aa: CASSQLGENTEAFF
cdr3_nt: TGCGCCAGCAGCCAATTGGGGGAAAACACTGAAGCTTTCTTT

v_call: TRBV7-3
clone_size: few
d_call: .
j_call: TRBJ2-3
cdr3_aa: CASSPLRQSTDTQYF
cdr3_nt: TGTGCCAGCAGCCCTTTGCGGCAAAGCACAGATACGCAGTATTTT

v_call: TRBV4-3
clone_size: few
d_call: TRBD1
j_call: TRBJ2-1
cdr3_aa: CASSRGTGGGNEQFF
cdr3_nt: TGCGCCAGCAGCCGAGGGACAGGGGGTGGCAATGAGCAGTTCTTC

v_call: TRBV15
clone_size: .
d_call: .
j_call: TRBJ2-1
cdr3_aa: CATSRDLPQRSSYNEQFF
cdr3_nt: TGTGCCACCAGCAGAGATCTGCCCCAGCGAAGCTCCTACAATGAGCAGTTCTTC

v_call: TRBV12-3/TRBV12-4
clone_size: many
d_call: TRBD1
j_call: TRBJ1-6
cdr3_aa: CASSQGGDSPLHF
cdr3_nt: TGTGCCAGCAGCCAGGGGGGAGATTCACCCCTCCACTTT

v_call: TRBV6-4
clone_size: many
d_call: .
j_call: TRBJ2-3
cdr3_aa: CASSEEGGAADTQYF
cdr3_nt: TGTGCCAGCAGTGAGGAAGGAGGGGCAGCAGATACGCAGTATTTT

v_call: TRBV20-1
clone_size: .
d_call: .
j_call: TRBJ1-4
cdr3_aa: CSARAGEANEKLFF
cdr3_nt: TGCAGTGCTAGAGCAGGGGAGGCTAATGAAAAACTGTTTTTT

v_call: TRBV7-2
clone_size: few
d_call: .
j_call: TRBJ1-1
cdr3_aa: CASSLADRLPTEAFF
cdr3_nt: TGTGCCAGCAGCTTAGCGGACAGACTTCCCACTGAAGCTTTCTTT

v_call: TRBV4-3
clone_size: .
d_call: .
j_call: TRBJ2-5
cdr3_aa: CASSQDPVLSRKETQYF
cdr3_nt: TGCGCCAGCAGCCAAGATCCGGTTCTGAGCAGAAAAGAGACCCAGTACTTC

v_call: TRBV29-1
clone_size: .
d_call: TRBD1
j_call: TRBJ1-5
cdr3_aa: CSVQTGSGNQPQHF
cdr3_nt: TGCAGCGTCCAGACAGGGTCGGGCAATCAGCCCCAGCATTTT

v_call: TRBV12-3/TRBV12-4
clone_size: .
d_call: .
j_call: TRBJ2-7
cdr3_aa: CASSPRTPNEQYF
cdr3_nt: TGTGCCAGCAGCCCCAGGACACCCAATGAGCAGTACTTC

v_call: TRBV3-1
clone_size: .
d_call: TRBD1
j_call: TRBJ2-6
cdr3_aa: CASTLGTGGSGANVLTF
cdr3_nt: TGTGCCAGCACCCTGGGGACAGGTGGCTCTGGGGCCAACGTCCTGACTTTC

v_call: TRBV20-1
clone_size: .
d_call: .
j_call: TRBJ2-4
cdr3_aa: CSASYDGQGNIQYF
cdr3_nt: TGCAGTGCTAGTTACGATGGGCAGGGCAACATTCAGTACTTC

v_call: TRBV6-6
clone_size: .
d_call: TRBD2
j_call: TRBJ2-3
cdr3_aa: CASRRGEDTDTQYF
cdr3_nt: TGTGCCAGCAGACGGGGGGAAGACACAGATACGCAGTATTTT

v_call: TRBV12-3/TRBV12-4
clone_size: .
d_call: .
j_call: TRBJ2-5
cdr3_aa: CASRQPGRGLQETQYF
cdr3_nt: TGTGCCAGCCGACAACCCGGCAGAGGACTCCAAGAGACCCAGTACTTC

v_call: TRBV27
clone_size: .
d_call: .
j_call: TRBJ1-3
cdr3_aa: CASSFSGAGNTVYF
cdr3_nt: TGTGCCAGCAGTTTCTCAGGGGCAGGAAACACCGTATATTTT

v_call: TRBV7-9
clone_size: .
d_call: .
j_call: TRBJ2-2
cdr3_aa: CASSLPYYPPGNTGELFF
cdr3_nt: TGTGCCAGCAGCTTACCATATTATCCCCCGGGGAACACCGGGGAGCTGTTTTTT

v_call: TRBV29-1
clone_size: many
d_call: .
j_call: TRBJ1-3
cdr3_aa: CSVDFQAAGNTIYF
cdr3_nt: TGCAGCGTTGATTTTCAGGCGGCTGGAAACACCATATATTTT

v_call: TRBV6-5
clone_size: .
d_call: TRBD1
j_call: TRBJ1-2
cdr3_aa: CASRRTGANYGYTF
cdr3_nt: TGTGCCAGCAGACGGACAGGGGCGAACTATGGCTACACCTTC

v_call: TRBV27
clone_size: few
d_call: .
j_call: TRBJ2-5
cdr3_aa: CASSLNGGAMIETQYF
cdr3_nt: TGTGCCAGCAGTTTAAATGGGGGCGCGATGATTGAGACCCAGTACTTC

v_call: TRBV7-9
clone_size: few
d_call: .
j_call: TRBJ1-4
cdr3_aa: CASSPGPNNEKLFF
cdr3_nt: TGTGCCAGCAGCCCCGGACCGAATAATGAAAAACTGTTTTTT

v_call: TRBV20-1
clone_size: few
d_call: TRBD1
j_call: TRBJ2-1
cdr3_aa: CSASRTTGGRYNEQFF
cdr3_nt: TGCAGTGCCAGTCGTACGACAGGGGGCCGGTACAATGAGCAGTTCTTC

v_call: TRBV20-1
clone_size: .
d_call: TRBD1
j_call: TRBJ1-1
cdr3_aa: CSAPTYGTVNTEAFF
cdr3_nt: TGCAGTGCGCCAACTTACGGGACAGTGAACACTGAAGCTTTCTTT

v_call: TRBV5-6
clone_size: .
d_call: TRBD2
j_call: TRBJ2-1
cdr3_aa: CASSPGLVGNEQFF
cdr3_nt: TGTGCCAGCAGCCCCGGACTAGTAGGCAATGAGCAGTTCTTC